This paragraph reports one T cell receptor beta chain. The antigen is undetermined. This entry belongs to a study of identical twins. The CDR3 loop spans 12 amino acids. Germline V lookup: CDR1 SQVTM, CDR2 ANQGSEA. V was trimmed by 7 bases and J by 0 bases, leaving 8 bases between them. Study results and limitations: Models predicted too little out-of-frame TCR alpha sharing in monozygotic twins.

TCRdb itself ran the 5' RACE reads through MiXCR, one entry per CDR3 protein. The repertoire holds some 200,000 distinct CDR3 sequences, with about 7.5% as singletons. These data were also filed under a second study, of yellow fever vaccine responses in identical twins.

The sequence came from a woman between 18 and 29 years old in good health. This chain connects TRBV29-1 to TRBJ2-3; D is undetermined. Specimen: memory (CD45RO+) T cells sorted from blood. The CDR3 region is CSAVVSTDTQYF. The CDR3 DNA reads as TGCAGCGCCGTCGTCAGCACAGATACGCAGTATTTT.